Presented here are 24 T cell receptor beta chains from one specimen sequenced in a study of cytomegalovirus exposure and HLA in healthy donors. The PCR made use of 60 Vbeta and 13 Jbeta primers. TCRdb keeps only in-frame clones here, not all; method: immunoSEQ multiplex PCR. The table lists approximately 140,000 clones, 70% to 85% of them singletons, with approximately 1.8% in the top ten. Input material: PBMCs. The receptors were sampled from a man aged 35 to 55 in good health and CMV-seronegative.

The chain has TRBV10-3 and TRBJ1-1; D is possibly TRBD1 (5 bases). Germline CDR1 ENHRY, CDR2 SYGVKD. V lost 0 bases, J lost 2 bases, and 13 bases lay in between. The CDR3 length is 16 residues. CDR3 coding DNA: TGTGCCATCAGTGAGTCGGATCTGGGGCTTAACACTGAAGCTTTCTTT. Translated, it gives CAISESDLGLNTEAFF.

The V call is TRBV29-1, the J call TRBJ2-3, with D possibly matching TRBD2 (5 bases). This CDR3 has 14 amino acids. Germline assignment: CDR1 SQVTM and CDR2 ANQGSEA. V was cut by 3 bases and J by 2 bases, with 12 bases left in between. CDR3 bases: TGCAGCGTTGACGGAGCGGAGGTCACAGATACGCAGTATTTT. It translates to CSVDGAEVTDTQYF.

The V call is TRBV6-5, the J call TRBJ2-5; tentatively, D is TRBD1 (6 bases). This CDR3 spans 12 amino acids. V was pared by 9 bases and J by 2 bases, with 10 bases between. Germline V gives CDR1 MNHEY, CDR2 SVGAGI. The CDR3 loop reads CASLDRQETQYF. The CDR3 nucleotides are TGTGCCAGTCTGGACAGACAAGAGACCCAGTACTTC.

This clone occurred a few times. As DNA, the CDR3 is TGTGCCAGCAGTTACTCAGGGCGGGAGGGACAAGAGACCCAGTACTTC. It specifies CASSYSGREGQETQYF. The chain has TRBV6-6 and TRBJ2-5; 9 bases are a match to TRBD2. CDR1 is MNHNY and CDR2 is SVGAGI in the germline V gene (reference sequence). The ends lost 0 bases at V and 2 bases at J; junction bases unmatched: 4. This CDR3 has 16 residues.

The gene calls are TRBV19 and TRBJ1-1; D gene uncertain. V dropped 5 bases and J dropped 0 bases, with 19 bases sitting between them. CDR1 and CDR2 (germline): LNHDA, SQIVND (reference sequence). This CDR3 is 17 amino acids long. The CDR3 sequence: CASSLLGSLRVNTEAFF. CDR3 coding DNA: TGTGCCAGTAGTCTTTTGGGGAGCTTAAGGGTGAACACTGAAGCTTTCTTT.

The rearrangement links TRBV30 to TRBJ2-5; 15 bases fit TRBD2. CDR1 GTSNPN and CDR2 SVGIG come from the germline V gene (reference sequence). V was clipped by 5 bases and J by 4 bases; unmatched bases: 17. The CDR3 loop spans 19 amino acids. The CDR3 nucleotides are TGTGCCTGGGACAGTCTCAGGACTAGCGGGAGGGCCACCGGAGAGACCCAGTACTTC. Protein: CAWDSLRTSGRATGETQYF. The full variable domain, completed using reference TRBV30 and TRBJ2-5, is SQTIHQWPATLVQPVGSPLSLECTVEGTSNPNLYWYRQAAGRGLQLLFYSVGIGQISSEVPQNLSASRPQDRQFILSSKKLLLSDSGFYLCAWDSLRTSGRATGETQYFGPGTRLLVL.

CDR3 protein: CASSQELAGFYEQYF. CDR3 nucleotide sequence: TGTGCCAGCAGCCAAGAACTAGCGGGATTCTACGAGCAGTACTTC. This chain uses TRBV14 with TRBJ2-7; 10 positions agree with TRBD2. Looked up from germline, CDR1 is SGHDN and CDR2 is FVKESK. V dropped 0 bases and J dropped 3; count of bases not matched to a gene: 2. The CDR3 runs 15 residues.

This rearrangement joins TRBV7-9 to TRBJ2-1; 11 bases are a match to TRBD2. The V and J ends lost 1 base and 13 bases, in that order; junction bases with no gene match: 6. Germline V lookup: CDR1 SEHNR, CDR2 FQNEAQ (reference sequence). This CDR3 spans 14 amino acids. The CDR3 loop is CASSLGLAGGSQFF. The CDR3 DNA sequence: TGTGCCAGCAGCTTAGGGCTAGCGGGAGGTTCCCAGTTCTTC.

V is TRBV28 and J is TRBJ2-7, with 8 bases matching TRBD1. The germline V gene has CDR1 MDHEN and CDR2 SYDVKM. J gave up 4 bases and V 2 bases, and 10 bases lay outside the gene matches. The CDR3 consists of 16 residues. This CDR3 is CASSLKGTGVIYEQYF. The CDR3 nucleotides are TGTGCCAGCAGTTTAAAAGGGACAGGCGTCATTTACGAGCAGTACTTC.

This chain uses TRBV27 with TRBJ2-7; 9 positions agree with TRBD1. CDR1 is MNHEY, CDR2 SMNVEV, per germline (reference sequence). With 3 bases clipped from V and 4 bases from J, the junction kept 4 bases outside the gene matches. This CDR3 has 14 amino acids. The CDR3 region has the DNA TGTGCCAGCAGTTTTAGGACAGGGGCATACGAGCAGTACTTC. Translating gives CASSFRTGAYEQYF.

V and J are TRBV19 and TRBJ2-2, with D perhaps matching TRBD1 (6 bases). CDR1 and CDR2 (germline): LNHDA, SQIVND (reference sequence). Trimming cost V 1 base and J 5 bases, with 17 bases left between them. The CDR3 has 17 residues. The CDR3 protein is CASSIGPGAQRTGELFF. The CDR3 nucleotides read TGTGCCAGTAGTATAGGGCCAGGGGCCCAACGGACCGGGGAGCTGTTTTTT. The whole variable domain, filled in from reference TRBV19 and TRBJ2-2, reads DGGITQSPKYLFRKEGQNVTLSCEQNLNHDAMYWYRQDPGQGLRLIYYSQIVNDFQKGDIAEGYSVSREKKESFPLTVTSAQKNPTAFYLCASSIGPGAQRTGELFFGEGSRLTVL.

The genes are TRBV25-1 and TRBJ1-1, with D possibly matching TRBD1 (5 bases). Deletions cut 4 bases from V and 4 bases from J, with 16 bases between. This CDR3 is built from 15 residues. CDR1 MGHDK and CDR2 SYGVNS come from the germline V gene. CDR3 in amino acids: CASSGISGYSTEAFF. The CDR3 DNA reads TGTGCCAGCAGTGGCATCTCAGGGTATAGCACTGAAGCTTTCTTT. Complete variable domain (other parts from reference TRBV25-1 and TRBJ1-1): EADIYQTPRYLVIGTGKKITLECSQTMGHDKMYWYQQDPGMELHLIHYSYGVNSTEKGDLSSESTVSRIRTEHFPLTLESARPSHTSQYLCASSGISGYSTEAFFGQGTRLTVV.

The V gene is TRBV7-6, the J gene TRBJ2-3; 10 positions match TRBD2. This CDR3 is built from 18 residues. Trimming at V came to 2 bases and at J to 1 base, leaving 9 bases not matched to a gene. Germline V lookup: CDR1 SGHVS, CDR2 FNYEAQ. The DNA for the CDR3 is TGTGCCAGCAGCTTATTGCTAGCGGGAGCCCCCCGCACAGATACGCAGTATTTT. It codes for CASSLLLAGAPRTDTQYF.

For the CDR3, the DNA is TGTGCCAGTAGTGCGGCGGGGTCGGTTATAAACACTGAAGCTTTCTTT. Protein product: CASSAAGSVINTEAFF. The V gene is TRBV19, the J gene TRBJ1-1; D is ambiguous. The CDR3 runs 16 residues. Per germline, CDR1 LNHDA and CDR2 SQIVND (reference sequence). Deletions cut 5 bases from V and 2 bases from J, with 18 bases between. Full variable domain (outside the CDR3, taken from reference TRBV19 and TRBJ1-1): DGGITQSPKYLFRKEGQNVTLSCEQNLNHDAMYWYRQDPGQGLRLIYYSQIVNDFQKGDIAEGYSVSREKKESFPLTVTSAQKNPTAFYLCASSAAGSVINTEAFFGQGTRLTVV.

With regard to this clone: At one end the junction does not follow the germline gene, possibly because of a read error. J is TRBJ2-6 and V is TRBV10-1; 7 bases line up with TRBD1. Germline V lookup: CDR1 WNHNN, CDR2 SYGVQD (reference sequence). The CDR3 is 15 residues long. CDR3 protein: CASSGGQPGANGLTF. The CDR3 coding sequence is TGCGCCAGCAGTGGGGGACAGCCTGGGGCCAACGGCCTGACTTTC.

The chain has TRBV5-1 and TRBJ2-1, with 7 bases fitting TRBD2. CDR1 and CDR2 from the germline V gene are SGHRS and YFSETQ. V lost 3 bases, J lost 1 base, and 10 bases stayed unmatched. CDR3 length: 17 amino acids. The CDR3 sequence is CASSSRVSSGSYNEQFF. As DNA, the CDR3 is TGCGCCAGCAGCTCACGGGTGTCTAGCGGATCCTACAATGAGCAGTTCTTC.

V gene TRBV30 combines with J gene TRBJ2-3; the D is unclear. V gave up 5 bases and J gave up 6 bases, with 12 bases separating them. This CDR3 has 12 amino acids. Germline CDR1 reads GTSNPN; CDR2 reads SVGIG (reference sequence). The CDR3 region is CAWAPEWDTQYF. The CDR3 bases are TGTGCCTGGGCACCCGAGTGGGATACGCAGTATTTT.

J is TRBJ2-3 and V is TRBV19; D is unresolved. Germline V gives CDR1 LNHDA, CDR2 SQIVND (reference sequence). Deletions cut 1 base from V and 2 bases from J, with 4 bases between. The CDR3 contains 13 residues. CDR3 nucleotide sequence: TGTGCCAGTAGTATAGGGCACACAGATACGCAGTATTTT. Protein product: CASSIGHTDTQYF.

The gene calls are TRBV11-2 and TRBJ2-1; 8 bases fit TRBD2. V lost 4 bases, J lost 7 bases, and 21 bases stayed unmatched. The CDR3 length is 19 residues. Per germline, CDR1 SGHAT and CDR2 FQNNGV. The CDR3 coding sequence is TGTGCCAGCAGCTCCCCCGGAGGTAGCGGGGAAATCCGGAGGAATGAGCAGTTCTTC. Amino acids: CASSSPGGSGEIRRNEQFF.

V and J are TRBV5-1 and TRBJ1-6, with D possibly matching TRBD1 (6 bases). This CDR3 region has 16 residues. The ends were cut back, 3 bases at V and 4 bases at J, with 14 bases in the middle. Germline V lookup: CDR1 SGHRS, CDR2 YFSETQ. The chain's CDR3 is CASSSPTGSYNSPLHF. In DNA form, the CDR3 reads TGCGCCAGCAGCTCCCCGACAGGCTCATATAATTCACCCCTCCACTTT.

This sequence joins TRBV5-8 and TRBJ2-1; weak D call: TRBD2 (6 bases). The CDR3 spans 15 residues. The V gene's germline CDR1 is SGHTS and CDR2 YDEGEE. The ends were cut back, 0 bases at V and 5 bases at J, with 12 bases in the middle. The CDR3 here is CASSLGLVGNNEQFF. CDR3 coding DNA: TGTGCCAGCAGCTTGGGACTAGTGGGGAACAATGAGCAGTTCTTC.

V and J are TRBV20-1 and TRBJ2-5, with D unresolved. The DNA end is a closer match to TRBJ2-7, so the J assignment may be wrong. CDR1 is DFQATT, CDR2 SNEGSKA, per germline (reference sequence). The CDR3 totals 11 residues. CDR3 sequence: CSARNMYEQYF. The CDR3 nucleotides read TGCAGTGCCAGGAACATGTACGAGCAGTACTTC.

The V call is TRBV5-1, the J call TRBJ1-4; the match to TRBD1 covers 10 bases. Germline CDR1 is SGHRS and CDR2 is YFSETQ. V was pared by 2 bases and J by 5 bases, with 9 bases of the junction left unmatched. The CDR3 contains 17 residues. CDR3 region: CASSFRQGAGVNEKLFF. DNA of the CDR3: TGCGCCAGCAGCTTTCGACAGGGGGCGGGAGTCAATGAAAAACTGTTTTTT.

This sequence joins TRBV7-6 and TRBJ2-2; TRBD1 aligns across 8 bases. Germline lookup yields CDR1 SGHVS and CDR2 FNYEAQ. V gave up 5 bases and J gave up 7 bases; unmatched junction bases: 6. The CDR3 contains 14 residues. In nucleotides, the CDR3 is TGTGCCAGCAGCACCCGGACAGGGTACGGGGAGCTGTTTTTT. Protein product: CASSTRTGYGELFF.